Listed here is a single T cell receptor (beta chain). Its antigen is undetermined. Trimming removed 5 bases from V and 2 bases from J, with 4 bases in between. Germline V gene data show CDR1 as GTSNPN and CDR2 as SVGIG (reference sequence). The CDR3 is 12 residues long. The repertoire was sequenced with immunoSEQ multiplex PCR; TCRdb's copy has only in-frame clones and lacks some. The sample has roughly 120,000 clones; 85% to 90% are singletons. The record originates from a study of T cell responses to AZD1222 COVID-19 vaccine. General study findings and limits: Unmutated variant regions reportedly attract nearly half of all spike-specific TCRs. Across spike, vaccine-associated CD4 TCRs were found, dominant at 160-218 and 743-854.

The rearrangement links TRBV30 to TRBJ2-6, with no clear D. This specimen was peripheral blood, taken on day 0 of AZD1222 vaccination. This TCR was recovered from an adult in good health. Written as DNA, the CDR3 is TGTGCCTGGGGGCCTGGGGCCAACGTCCTGACTTTC. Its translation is CAWGPGANVLTF.